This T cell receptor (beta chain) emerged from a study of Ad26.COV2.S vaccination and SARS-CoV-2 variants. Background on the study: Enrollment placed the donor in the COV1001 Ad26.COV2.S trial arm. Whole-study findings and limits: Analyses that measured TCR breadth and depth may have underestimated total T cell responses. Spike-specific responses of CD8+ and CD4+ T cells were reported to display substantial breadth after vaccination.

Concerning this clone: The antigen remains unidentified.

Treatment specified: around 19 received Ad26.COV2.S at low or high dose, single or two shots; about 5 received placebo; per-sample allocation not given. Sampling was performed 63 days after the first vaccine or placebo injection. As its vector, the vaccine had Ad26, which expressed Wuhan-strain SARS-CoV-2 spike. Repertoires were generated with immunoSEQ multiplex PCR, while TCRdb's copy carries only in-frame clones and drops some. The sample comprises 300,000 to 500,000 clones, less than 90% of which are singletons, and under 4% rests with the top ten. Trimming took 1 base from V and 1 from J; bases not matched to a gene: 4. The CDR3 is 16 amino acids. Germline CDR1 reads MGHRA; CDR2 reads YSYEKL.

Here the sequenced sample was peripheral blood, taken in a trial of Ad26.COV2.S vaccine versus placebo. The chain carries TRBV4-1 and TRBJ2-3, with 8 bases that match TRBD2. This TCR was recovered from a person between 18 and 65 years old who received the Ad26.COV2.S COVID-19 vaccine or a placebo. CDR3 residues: CASSQALAARTDTQYF. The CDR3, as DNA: TGCGCCAGCAGCCAAGCACTAGCGGCCCGCACAGATACGCAGTATTTT.